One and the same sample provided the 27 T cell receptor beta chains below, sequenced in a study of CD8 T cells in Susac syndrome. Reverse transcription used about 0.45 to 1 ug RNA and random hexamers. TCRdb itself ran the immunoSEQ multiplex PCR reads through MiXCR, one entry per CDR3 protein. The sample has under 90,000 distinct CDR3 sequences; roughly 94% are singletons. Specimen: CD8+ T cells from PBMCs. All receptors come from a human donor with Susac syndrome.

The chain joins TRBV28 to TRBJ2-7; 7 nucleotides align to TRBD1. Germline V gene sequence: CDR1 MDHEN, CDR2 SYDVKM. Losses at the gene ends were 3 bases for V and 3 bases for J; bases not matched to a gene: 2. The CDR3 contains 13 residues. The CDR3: CASSFGQVYEQYF. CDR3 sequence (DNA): TGTGCCAGCAGTTTCGGACAGGTCTACGAGCAGTACTTC.

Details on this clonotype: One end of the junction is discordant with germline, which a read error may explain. The CDR3: CASSQAAHQETQYF. CDR3 nucleotide sequence: TGTGCCAGCAGTCAAGCAGCGCACCAAGAGACCCAGTACTTC. V and J are TRBV14 and TRBJ2-5, with unresolved D. CDR3 length: 14 residues. CDR1 and CDR2 (germline): SGHDN, FVKESK.

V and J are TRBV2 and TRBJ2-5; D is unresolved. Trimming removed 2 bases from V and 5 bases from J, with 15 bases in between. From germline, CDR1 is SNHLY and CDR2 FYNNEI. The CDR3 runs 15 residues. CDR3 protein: CASSELNTRGETQYF. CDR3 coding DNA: TGTGCCAGCAGTGAATTGAACACCCGTGGGGAGACCCAGTACTTC.

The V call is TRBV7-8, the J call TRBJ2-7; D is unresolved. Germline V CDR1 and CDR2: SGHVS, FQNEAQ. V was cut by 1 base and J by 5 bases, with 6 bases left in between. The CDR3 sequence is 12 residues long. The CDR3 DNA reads TGTGCCAGCAGCTTAGACACCAACGAGCAGTACTTC. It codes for CASSLDTNEQYF. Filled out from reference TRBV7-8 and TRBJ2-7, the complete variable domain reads GAGVSQSPRYKVAKRGQDVALRCDPISGHVSLFWYQQALGQGPEFLTYFQNEAQLDKSGLPSDRFFAERPEGSVSTLKIQRTQQEDSAVYLCASSLDTNEQYFGPGTRLTVT.

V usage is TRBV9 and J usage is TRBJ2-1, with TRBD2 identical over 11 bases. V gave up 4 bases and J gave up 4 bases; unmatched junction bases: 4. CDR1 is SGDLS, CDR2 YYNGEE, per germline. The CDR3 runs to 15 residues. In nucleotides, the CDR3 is TGTGCCAGCAGCCGGACTAGCGGGCGGTACAATGAGCAGTTCTTC. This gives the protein CASSRTSGRYNEQFF. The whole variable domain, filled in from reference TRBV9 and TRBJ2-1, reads DSGVTQTPKHLITATGQRVTLRCSPRSGDLSVYWYQQSLDQGLQFLIQYYNGEERAKGNILERFSAQQFPDLHSELNLSSLELGDSALYFCASSRTSGRYNEQFFGPGTRLTVL.

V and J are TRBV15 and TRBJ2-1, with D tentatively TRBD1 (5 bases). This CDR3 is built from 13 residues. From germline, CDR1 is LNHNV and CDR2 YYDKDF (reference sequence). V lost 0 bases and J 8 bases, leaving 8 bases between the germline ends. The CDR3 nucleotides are TGTGCCACCAGCAGAGAAAGGGGCCATGAGCAGTTCTTC. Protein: CATSRERGHEQFF. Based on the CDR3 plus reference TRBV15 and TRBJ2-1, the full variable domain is DAMVIQNPRYQVTQFGKPVTLSCSQTLNHNVMYWYQQKSSQAPKLLFHYYDKDFNNEADTPDNFQSRRPNTSFCFLDIRSPGLGDTAMYLCATSRERGHEQFFGPGTRLTVL.

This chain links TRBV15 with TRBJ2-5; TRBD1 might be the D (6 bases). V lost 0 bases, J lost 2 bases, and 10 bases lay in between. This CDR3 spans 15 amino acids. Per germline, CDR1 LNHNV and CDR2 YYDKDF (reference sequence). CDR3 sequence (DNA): TGTGCCACCAGCAGAGATGGGGACACTCAAGAGACCCAGTACTTC. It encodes CATSRDGDTQETQYF.

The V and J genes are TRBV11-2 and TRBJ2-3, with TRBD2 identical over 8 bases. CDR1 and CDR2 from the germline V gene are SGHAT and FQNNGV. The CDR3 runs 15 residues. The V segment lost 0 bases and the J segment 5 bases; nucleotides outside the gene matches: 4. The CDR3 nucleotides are TGTGCCAGCAGCTTAGATCCGACTAGCGTAGATACGCAGTATTTT. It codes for CASSLDPTSVDTQYF.

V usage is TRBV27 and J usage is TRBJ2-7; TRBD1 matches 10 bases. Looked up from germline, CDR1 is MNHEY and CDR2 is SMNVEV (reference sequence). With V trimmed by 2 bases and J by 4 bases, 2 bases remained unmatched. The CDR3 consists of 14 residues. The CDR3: CASSLGTGVYEQYF. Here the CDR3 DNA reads TGTGCCAGCAGTTTAGGGACAGGGGTTTACGAGCAGTACTTC.

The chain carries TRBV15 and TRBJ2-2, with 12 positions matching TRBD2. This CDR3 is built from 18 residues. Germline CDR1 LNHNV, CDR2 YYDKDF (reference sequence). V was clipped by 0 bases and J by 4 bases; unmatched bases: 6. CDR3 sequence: CATSRDLGLAGSTGELFF. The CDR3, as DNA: TGTGCCACCAGCAGAGATCTGGGACTAGCGGGTTCCACCGGGGAGCTGTTTTTT.

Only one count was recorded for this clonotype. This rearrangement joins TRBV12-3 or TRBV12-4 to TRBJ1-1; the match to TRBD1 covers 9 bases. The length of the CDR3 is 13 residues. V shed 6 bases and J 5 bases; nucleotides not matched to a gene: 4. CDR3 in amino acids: CASRGTGWTEAFF. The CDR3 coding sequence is TGTGCCAGCAGGGGGACAGGGTGGACTGAAGCTTTCTTT.

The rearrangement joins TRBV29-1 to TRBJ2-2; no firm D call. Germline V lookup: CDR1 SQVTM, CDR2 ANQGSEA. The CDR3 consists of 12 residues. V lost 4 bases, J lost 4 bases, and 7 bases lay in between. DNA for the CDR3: TGCAGCGTTGTTTGGGGCACCGGGGAGCTGTTTTTT. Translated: CSVVWGTGELFF.

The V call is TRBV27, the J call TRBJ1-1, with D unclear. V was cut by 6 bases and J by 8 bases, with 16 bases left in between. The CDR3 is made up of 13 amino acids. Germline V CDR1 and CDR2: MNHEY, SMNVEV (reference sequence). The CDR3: CASSDRPYDEAFF. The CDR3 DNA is TGTGCCAGCAGCGATCGACCCTACGACGAAGCTTTCTTT.

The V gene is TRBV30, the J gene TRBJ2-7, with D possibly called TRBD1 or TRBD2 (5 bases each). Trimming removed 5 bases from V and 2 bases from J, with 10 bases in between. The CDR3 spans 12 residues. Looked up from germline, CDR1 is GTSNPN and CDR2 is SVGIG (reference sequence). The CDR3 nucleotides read TGTGCCTGGGGATCGGGACCCTACGAGCAGTACTTC. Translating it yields CAWGSGPYEQYF.

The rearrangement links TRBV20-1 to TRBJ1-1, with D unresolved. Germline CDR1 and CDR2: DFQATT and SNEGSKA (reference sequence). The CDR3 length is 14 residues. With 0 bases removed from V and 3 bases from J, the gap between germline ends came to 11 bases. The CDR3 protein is CSARDMDHYTEAFF. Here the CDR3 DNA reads TGCAGTGCTAGAGATATGGACCACTACACTGAAGCTTTCTTT.

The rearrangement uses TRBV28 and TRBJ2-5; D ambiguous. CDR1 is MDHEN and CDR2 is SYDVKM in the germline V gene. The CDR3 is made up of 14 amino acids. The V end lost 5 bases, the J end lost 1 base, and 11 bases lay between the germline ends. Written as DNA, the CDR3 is TGTGCCAGCAGTGGCCCTAGGCCCCAAGAGACCCAGTACTTC. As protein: CASSGPRPQETQYF.

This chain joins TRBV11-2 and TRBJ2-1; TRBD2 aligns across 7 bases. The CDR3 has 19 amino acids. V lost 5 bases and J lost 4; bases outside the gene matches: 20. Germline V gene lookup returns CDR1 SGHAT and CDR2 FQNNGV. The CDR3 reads CASSPHRASGLVGYNEQFF. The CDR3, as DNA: TGTGCCAGCAGCCCCCACCGCGCTAGCGGACTTGTAGGTTACAATGAGCAGTTCTTC.

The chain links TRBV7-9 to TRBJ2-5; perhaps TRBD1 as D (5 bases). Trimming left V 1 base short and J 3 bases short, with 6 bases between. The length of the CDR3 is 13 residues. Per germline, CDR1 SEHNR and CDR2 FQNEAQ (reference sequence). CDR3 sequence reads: CASSLVREETQYF. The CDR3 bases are TGTGCCAGCAGCTTAGTCAGGGAAGAGACCCAGTACTTC.

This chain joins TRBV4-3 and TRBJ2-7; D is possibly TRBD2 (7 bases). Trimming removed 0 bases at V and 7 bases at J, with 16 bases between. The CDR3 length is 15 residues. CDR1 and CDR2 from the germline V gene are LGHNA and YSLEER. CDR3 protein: CASSQDRGAPGEQYF. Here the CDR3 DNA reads TGCGCCAGCAGCCAAGATCGGGGGGCCCCCGGTGAGCAGTACTTC.

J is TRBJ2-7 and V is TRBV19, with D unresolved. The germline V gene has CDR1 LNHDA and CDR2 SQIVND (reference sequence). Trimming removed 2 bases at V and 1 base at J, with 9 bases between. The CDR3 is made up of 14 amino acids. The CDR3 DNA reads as TGTGCCAGTAGTATAAGCTCCTGGTCCTACGAGCAGTACTTC. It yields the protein CASSISSWSYEQYF.

The CDR3 DNA follows: TGTGCCAGCAGCGTTGAGACAGGGGGTGGTAACTATGGCTACACCTTC. It encodes CASSVETGGGNYGYTF. This chain connects TRBV9 to TRBJ1-2; the match to TRBD1 covers 9 bases. CDR1 and CDR2 from the germline V gene are SGDLS and YYNGEE. V lost 2 bases and J lost 1; bases outside the gene matches: 6. This CDR3 region has 16 residues.

DNA of the CDR3: TGCAGTGCCCAGGACAGGGGGCGTTGGGGTAGCTCCTACAATGAGCAGTTCTTC. The encoded protein is CSAQDRGRWGSSYNEQFF. This rearrangement joins TRBV20-1 to TRBJ2-1; 11 bases line up with TRBD1. V lost 6 bases and J lost 0; bases outside the gene matches: 13. Germline V gene sequence: CDR1 DFQATT, CDR2 SNEGSKA (reference sequence). CDR3 length equals 18 residues.

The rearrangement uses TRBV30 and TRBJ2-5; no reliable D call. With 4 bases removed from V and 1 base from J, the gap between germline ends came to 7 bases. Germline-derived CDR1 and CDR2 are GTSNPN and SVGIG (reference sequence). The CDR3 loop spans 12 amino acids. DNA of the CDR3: TGTGCCTGGAAGGGCAGCCAAGAGACCCAGTACTTC. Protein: CAWKGSQETQYF.

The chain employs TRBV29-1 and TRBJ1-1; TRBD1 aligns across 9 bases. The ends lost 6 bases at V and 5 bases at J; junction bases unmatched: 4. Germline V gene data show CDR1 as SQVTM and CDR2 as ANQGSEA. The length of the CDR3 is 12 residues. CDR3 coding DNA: TGCAGCGTACCGACAGGGGGAACTGAAGCTTTCTTT. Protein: CSVPTGGTEAFF.

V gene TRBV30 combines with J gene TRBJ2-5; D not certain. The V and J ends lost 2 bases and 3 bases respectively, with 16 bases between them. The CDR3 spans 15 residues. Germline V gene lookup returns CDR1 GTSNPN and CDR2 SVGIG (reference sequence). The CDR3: CAWSPDGQPEETQYF. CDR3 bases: TGTGCCTGGAGTCCGGACGGCCAACCCGAAGAGACCCAGTACTTC.

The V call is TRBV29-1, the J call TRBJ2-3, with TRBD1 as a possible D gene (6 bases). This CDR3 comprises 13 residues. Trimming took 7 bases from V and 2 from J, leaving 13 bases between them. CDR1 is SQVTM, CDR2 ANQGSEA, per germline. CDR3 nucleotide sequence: TGCAGCGACATGGGGGCTGACACAGATACGCAGTATTTT. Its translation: CSDMGADTDTQYF.

This CDR3 is CASSFGLSYEQYF. The CDR3 nucleotides read TGTGCCAGCAGCTTCGGGTTATCCTACGAGCAGTACTTC. The genes are TRBV7-9 and TRBJ2-7; D is undetermined. Germline V gene lookup returns CDR1 SEHNR and CDR2 FQNEAQ (reference sequence). The V and J ends lost 3 bases and 1 base respectively, with 7 bases between them. The CDR3 is 13 residues long. The whole variable domain, filled in from reference TRBV7-9 and TRBJ2-7, reads DTGVSQNPRHKITKRGQNVTFRCDPISEHNRLYWYRQTLGQGPEFLTYFQNEAQLEKSRLLSDRFSAERPKGSFSTLEIQRTEQGDSAMYLCASSFGLSYEQYFGPGTRLTVT.